Sequencing of this T cell receptor (beta chain) was carried out in a study of CD8 T cells in ankylosing spondylitis. TCRdb re-called the 5' RACE reads with MiXCR, one entry per CDR3 protein. The data hold 200,000 to 250,000 distinct CDR3 sequences, with 7% to 10% observed a single time. This clonotype was observed many times. The germline V and J ends were trimmed by 4 bases and 4 bases, with 14 bases remaining between them. The CDR3 is made up of 14 amino acids. Germline V CDR1 and CDR2: SGHRS, YFSETQ. Material: blood, either unsorted or a sorted T cell fraction (not recorded which). This TCR derives from a female donor with ankylosing spondylitis or in good health (not recorded which). V is TRBV5-1 and J is TRBJ2-5; unclear D gene. CDR3: CASSLGLSRETQYF. CDR3 DNA sequence: TGCGCCAGCAGCCTTGGCTTGAGTCGAGAGACCCAGTACTTC.